The 7 T cell receptor beta chains given below trace back to one sample, sequenced in a study of blood T cell repertoires in COVID-19. Some clones are missing from TCRdb's copy, which holds only in-frame ones; the method was immunoSEQ multiplex PCR. Of about 260,000 clones in the sample, about 81% were seen once. Sequencing used PBMCs or T cells enriched from blood (not recorded which). Every receptor here comes from a man aged 25-45 years with acute COVID-19.

The chain uses TRBV19 and TRBJ1-2; possible D gene TRBD1, 6 bases. The CDR3 runs 15 residues. The ends were cut back, 5 bases at V and 3 bases at J, with 16 bases in the middle. The V gene's germline CDR1 is LNHDA and CDR2 SQIVND (reference sequence). The CDR3 protein is CASSSTSTGYYGYTF. In nucleotides, the CDR3 is TGTGCCAGTAGTTCCACCTCGACAGGCTACTATGGCTACACCTTC. The full variable domain, with the rest looked up from reference TRBV19 and TRBJ1-2, is DGGITQSPKYLFRKEGQNVTLSCEQNLNHDAMYWYRQDPGQGLRLIYYSQIVNDFQKGDIAEGYSVSREKKESFPLTVTSAQKNPTAFYLCASSSTSTGYYGYTFGSGTRLTVV.

J is TRBJ1-3 and V is TRBV11-2, with D possibly being TRBD1 (6 bases). From germline, CDR1 is SGHAT and CDR2 FQNNGV. V was cut by 5 bases and J by 0 bases, with 14 bases left in between. This CDR3 is built from 16 residues. CDR3 nucleotides: TGTGCCAGCAGCACCCAGTCGGGACACTCTGGAAACACCATATATTTT. Translating gives CASSTQSGHSGNTIYF.

This chain uses TRBV19 with TRBJ1-5; unclear D gene. Germline lookup yields CDR1 LNHDA and CDR2 SQIVND (reference sequence). CDR3 size: 11 residues. V lost 5 bases and J 9 bases, leaving 8 bases between the germline ends. Here the CDR3 reads CASSSGRPQHF. As DNA, the CDR3 is TGTGCCAGTAGTTCTGGGCGGCCCCAGCATTTT.

The rearrangement joins TRBV28 to TRBJ2-3, with D possibly TRBD1 on 6 matching bases. Germline CDR1 and CDR2: MDHEN and SYDVKM. The CDR3 totals 15 residues. Trimming left V 1 base short and J 6 bases short, with 14 bases between. This chain's CDR3 is CASSLSGQILDTQYF. The CDR3 nucleotides are TGTGCCAGCAGTTTATCCGGACAGATACTTGATACGCAGTATTTT. Based on the CDR3 plus reference TRBV28 and TRBJ2-3, the full variable domain is DVKVTQSSRYLVKRTGEKVFLECVQDMDHENMFWYRQDPGLGLRLIYFSYDVKMKEKGDIPEGYSVSREKKERFSLILESASTNQTSMYLCASSLSGQILDTQYFGPGTRLTVL.

This chain joins TRBV19 and TRBJ1-4; no clear D gene. Trimming shortened V by 5 bases and J by 0 bases, and 10 bases separated the two germline ends. The length of the CDR3 is 15 residues. Germline V gene sequence: CDR1 LNHDA, CDR2 SQIVND (reference sequence). CDR3 sequence: CASSRSGATNEKLFF. Here the CDR3 DNA reads TGTGCCAGTAGTCGATCGGGAGCAACTAATGAAAAACTGTTTTTT.

This chain connects TRBV18 to TRBJ2-1; D is possibly TRBD2 (8 bases). Germline V CDR1 and CDR2: KGHSH, LQKENI. The V and J ends lost 1 base and 4 bases respectively, with 26 bases between them. This CDR3 has 20 residues. DNA of the CDR3: TGTGCCAGCTCACCACGCAGGGGGTCCCCTCTGGGACTAGGGTACAATGAGCAGTTCTTC. This codes for CASSPRRGSPLGLGYNEQFF. Full variable domain (rest looked up from reference TRBV18 and TRBJ2-1): NAGVMQNPRHLVRRRGQEARLRCSPMKGHSHVYWYRQLPEEGLKFMVYLQKENIIDESGMPKERFSAEFPKEGPSILRIQQVVRGDSAAYFCASSPRRGSPLGLGYNEQFFGPGTRLTVL.

The J gene is TRBJ1-6, the V gene TRBV15; D is ambiguous. Germline V gives CDR1 LNHNV, CDR2 YYDKDF (reference sequence). V was trimmed by 3 bases and J by 7 bases, leaving 7 bases between them. The CDR3 sequence is 13 residues long. The CDR3 region is CATSRGSNSPLHF. The CDR3 nucleotides are TGTGCCACCAGCAGGGGGAGCAATTCACCCCTCCACTTT. The whole variable domain, remainder taken from reference TRBV15 and TRBJ1-6, is DAMVIQNPRYQVTQFGKPVTLSCSQTLNHNVMYWYQQKSSQAPKLLFHYYDKDFNNEADTPDNFQSRRPNTSFCFLDIRSPGLGDTAMYLCATSRGSNSPLHFGNGTRLTVT.